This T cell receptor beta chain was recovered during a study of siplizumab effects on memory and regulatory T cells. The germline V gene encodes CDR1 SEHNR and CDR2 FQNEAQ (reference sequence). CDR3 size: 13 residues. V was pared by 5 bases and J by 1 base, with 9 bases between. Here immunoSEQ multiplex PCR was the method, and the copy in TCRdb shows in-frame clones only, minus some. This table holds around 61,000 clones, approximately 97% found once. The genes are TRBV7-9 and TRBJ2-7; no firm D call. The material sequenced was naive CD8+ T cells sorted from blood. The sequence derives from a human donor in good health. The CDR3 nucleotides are TGTGCCAGCAGCCCCCCCAGTTCCTACGAGCAGTACTTC. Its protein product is CASSPPSSYEQYF.